The sequence of this TCR beta chain was determined in a study of breast tumors, draining lymph nodes, adjacent tissues. General observations from the study: Compared with lymph nodes, tumors were less diverse; compared with nontumor tissue, more. That most tumor T cells come from lymph nodes remained unproven. Data fit most tumor T cells coming from lymph node, expanding in tumor. Luminal-like breast cancer showed significantly higher tumor–nontumor repertoire similarity than basal-like.

V was trimmed by 2 bases and J by 4 bases, leaving 12 bases between them. Germline V gives CDR1 SGHDT, CDR2 YYEEEE. The CDR3 extends over 14 amino acids. This clonotype has a single count. Its antigen is currently unknown. This may arise from a read error, as a much more abundant clone is one base away. Samples came from axillary lymph nodes draining the breast cancer. MiXCR, applied by TCRdb to the multiplex PCR reads, yields one record per CDR3 protein. The data contain about 200,000 distinct CDR3 sequences, approximately 33% of them singletons. The chain joins TRBV5-6 to TRBJ1-2, with D maybe TRBD1 (5 bases). Material: axillary lymph node tissue. This clonotype was obtained from a female donor with breast cancer. Some clones in this sample may be carry-over from other donors' samples. CDR3 nucleotides: TGTGCCAGCAGCTTCGAGAGGACATTCTATGGCTACACCTTC. Its protein is CASSFERTFYGYTF.